This T cell receptor beta chain was retrieved from a study of T cell responses to AZD1222 COVID-19 vaccine. Per the germline V gene, CDR1 is MGHRA and CDR2 is YSYEKL. CDR3 length equals 15 residues. Trimming took 4 bases from V and 4 from J, leaving 17 bases between them. Measured with immunoSEQ multiplex PCR; TCRdb has only the in-frame clones, and not every one. The sample lists about 140,000 clones, approximately 92% seen once, with around 3.5% in the top ten. V usage is TRBV4-1 and J usage is TRBJ2-7; D ambiguous. The starting material was peripheral blood, obtained 28 days after the second AZD1222 dose. The sequence was collected from an adult who received the AZD1222 COVID-19 vaccine. The chain's CDR3 is CASSLRYTREYEQYF. The CDR3 DNA reads TGCGCCAGCAGCCTAAGGTACACCAGAGAGTACGAGCAGTACTTC.